The 30 T cell receptor beta chains listed next were all sequenced from one sample in a study of blood T cells in healthy people across ages. Alongside a J-beta primer mix, a sample-barcoded 5' primer served in a second PCR lasting roughly 6 to 11 cycles. In TCRdb, the 5' RACE reads were re-called with MiXCR into one record per CDR3 protein. The data show approximately 2,000,000 distinct CDR3 sequences, about two fifths seen once. Sequencing was performed on blood. The origin of the receptors is a human donor in good health.

The chain links TRBV11-3 to TRBJ2-6; D is perhaps TRBD1 (6 bases). The CDR3 length is 17 residues. From germline, CDR1 is SGHNT and CDR2 YENEEA. V lost 5 bases and J lost 0, with 14 bases in between. This CDR3 is CASSPGTDSSGANVLTF. In nucleotides, the CDR3 is TGTGCCAGCAGCCCGGGGACGGACAGCTCTGGGGCCAACGTCCTGACTTTC.

V is TRBV20-1 and J is TRBJ1-4, with D hard to call. The V end was cut by 6 bases, the J end by 4 bases, with 15 bases between. Germline CDR1 DFQATT, CDR2 SNEGSKA (reference sequence). The CDR3 is 14 amino acids. The CDR3, as DNA: TGCAGTGCCCCGAGGGCAGGCAATAATGAAAAACTGTTTTTT. This translates into CSAPRAGNNEKLFF.

The gene calls are TRBV14 and TRBJ2-5; D is ambiguous. The CDR3 is 13 residues long. V lost 1 base and J 5 bases, leaving 8 bases between the germline ends. In germline, CDR1 is SGHDN, CDR2 FVKESK. Written as DNA, the CDR3 is TGTGCCAGCAGCCAAGCGGTAGGGGAGACCCAGTACTTC. Residues: CASSQAVGETQYF.

V and J are TRBV7-2 and TRBJ1-5, with 8 bases lining up with TRBD1. From germline, CDR1 is SGHTA and CDR2 FQGNSA. This CDR3 has 14 amino acids. Losses at the gene ends were 5 bases for V and 9 bases for J; bases not matched to a gene: 9. The CDR3 protein is CASSLTGGARPQHF. Here the CDR3 DNA reads TGTGCCAGCAGCCTTACAGGGGGGGCCAGGCCCCAGCATTTT.

The table lists this clonotype with a few counts. This chain links TRBV15 with TRBJ1-2; D ambiguous. Trimming stripped 1 base from V and 0 bases from J, with 12 bases between. Germline V gene lookup returns CDR1 LNHNV and CDR2 YYDKDF (reference sequence). This CDR3 region has 16 residues. CDR3 sequence (DNA): TGTGCCACCAGCAGAGGAACAGTCTTCGCTAACTATGGCTACACCTTC. It is translated as CATSRGTVFANYGYTF.

This clonotype was seen more than once but under ten times. The chain has TRBV7-2 and TRBJ2-3, with 12 bases matching TRBD2. Losses at the gene ends were 5 bases for V and 2 bases for J; bases not matched to a gene: 8. Looked up from germline, CDR1 is SGHTA and CDR2 is FQGNSA. The CDR3 is 17 residues long. CDR3 amino acids: CASSARLAGASTDTQYF. The CDR3 nucleotides are TGTGCCAGCAGCGCCAGACTAGCGGGGGCCTCCACAGATACGCAGTATTTT. Filled out from reference TRBV7-2 and TRBJ2-3, the complete variable domain reads GAGVSQSPSNKVTEKGKDVELRCDPISGHTALYWYRQSLGQGLEFLIYFQGNSAPDKSGLPSDRFSAERTGGSVSTLTIQRTQQEDSAVYLCASSARLAGASTDTQYFGPGTRLTVL.

The V and J genes are TRBV4-2 and TRBJ2-3; 8 nucleotides line up with TRBD2. Germline V gives CDR1 LGHNA, CDR2 YNFKEQ. The CDR3 has 15 residues. The junction had 6 bases not matched to a gene; V was cut back by 4 bases and J by 3 bases. The CDR3 spells CASSLPGLVTDTQYF. The CDR3 DNA reads TGTGCCAGCAGCCTACCGGGACTAGTAACAGATACGCAGTATTTT.

This clonotype came up a few times. CDR3 sequence (DNA): TGTGCCAGCAGCCTCCGGATAGCGGGGGCCCCAGAGACCCAGTACTTC. Residues: CASSLRIAGAPETQYF. The chain couples TRBV3-1 to TRBJ2-5; 9 nucleotides align to TRBD2. Trimming cost V 4 bases and J 4 bases; bases outside gene matches: 10. The CDR3 is 16 residues long. Germline loops: CDR1 LGHDT, CDR2 YNNKEL (reference sequence).

Regarding this clonotype: One end of the junction does not line up with germline, which may come from a read error. CDR3: CASSFPEDERLFF. For the CDR3, the DNA is TGTGCCAGCAGCTTTCCTGAAGATGAAAGACTGTTTTTT. The chain recombines TRBV7-9 with TRBJ1-4; D is unresolved. The CDR3 runs 13 residues. CDR1 and CDR2 (germline): SEHNR, FQNEAQ (reference sequence). The full variable domain, its missing parts supplied by reference TRBV7-9 and TRBJ1-4, is DTGVSQNPRHKITKRGQNVTFRCDPISEHNRLYWYRQTLGQGPEFLTYFQNEAQLEKSRLLSDRFSAERPKGSFSTLEIQRTEQGDSAMYLCASSFPEDERLFFGSGTQLSVL.

This clonotype was found a few times. The chain recombines TRBV28 with TRBJ2-4; a weak D match, TRBD2 (6 bases). The DNA end favors TRBJ2-7, so the J call may be wrong. The length of the CDR3 is 16 residues. Germline loops: CDR1 MDHEN, CDR2 SYDVKM. The CDR3 is CASSSLTGTLSYEQYF. The CDR3 coding sequence is TGTGCCAGCAGTTCACTTACCGGGACTCTCTCCTACGAGCAGTACTTC.

The rearrangement joins TRBV4-1 to TRBJ2-7; D gene unclear. Germline CDR1 and CDR2: MGHRA and YSYEKL. The length of the CDR3 is 16 residues. V was pared by 1 base and J by 2 bases, with 15 bases between. CDR3 coding DNA: TGCGCCAGCAGCCAAGTTGCAAATGGCAGAGCCTACGAGCAGTACTTC. Its translation: CASSQVANGRAYEQYF.

V is TRBV11-2 and J is TRBJ2-5, with D hard to call. The end of the DNA fits TRBJ2-7 better, so the J call may be wrong. The CDR3 loop spans 14 amino acids. The germline gives CDR1 SGHAT, CDR2 FQNNGV. The CDR3 bases are TGTGCCAGCCAACTGACGGGCGAGATCGGCGAGCAGTACTTC. It translates to CASQLTGEIGEQYF.

This clonotype occurred a few times. The chain links TRBV7-2 to TRBJ2-3, with TRBD2 identical over 11 bases. Trimming removed 4 bases from V and 2 bases from J; junction bases left unmatched: 8. Germline lookup yields CDR1 SGHTA and CDR2 FQGNSA. This CDR3 comprises 17 residues. The CDR3 DNA is TGTGCCAGCAGCTCCCCGACTAGCGGGGAAACCACAGATACGCAGTATTTT. Protein product: CASSSPTSGETTDTQYF.

Concerning this clonotype itself: One end of the junction does not line up with germline, which may come from a read error. The chain carries TRBV9 and TRBJ2-1; the D gene is possibly TRBD2 (6 bases). Germline assignment: CDR1 SGDLS and CDR2 YYNGEE. The CDR3 sequence is 14 residues long. As DNA, the CDR3 is TGTGCCAGCAGCGTGGGCACTAGCTACCATGAGCAGTTCTTC. It specifies CASSVGTSYHEQFF.

The chain has TRBV6-5 and TRBJ2-1; D is possibly TRBD1 (6 bases). Germline assignment: CDR1 MNHEY and CDR2 SVGAGI. The V gene lost 10 bases and the J gene lost 8 bases, with 18 bases spanning the gap. The CDR3 has 13 residues. CDR3 amino acids: CATQGIERYEQFF. The DNA of the CDR3 is TGTGCCACACAGGGCATAGAACGGTATGAGCAGTTCTTC.

The gene calls are TRBV7-2 and TRBJ2-7, with TRBD2 matching 12 bases. This CDR3 has 18 amino acids. From germline, CDR1 is SGHTA and CDR2 FQGNSA. Trimming cost V 1 base and J 6 bases; bases outside gene matches: 13. CDR3 residues: CASSLGASGGAPVGEQYF. The CDR3 region has the DNA TGTGCCAGCAGCTTAGGGGCTAGCGGGGGGGCTCCCGTGGGCGAGCAGTACTTC. The variable domain in full, completed from reference TRBV7-2 and TRBJ2-7, reads GAGVSQSPSNKVTEKGKDVELRCDPISGHTALYWYRQSLGQGLEFLIYFQGNSAPDKSGLPSDRFSAERTGGSVSTLTIQRTQQEDSAVYLCASSLGASGGAPVGEQYFGPGTRLTVT.

The chain carries TRBV12-3 or TRBV12-4 and TRBJ1-1, with D unresolved. The CDR3 totals 13 residues. V was cut by 6 bases and J by 2 bases, with 10 bases left in between. The chain's CDR3 is CASRLFRNTEAFF. CDR3 DNA: TGTGCCAGCAGGTTGTTTAGAAACACTGAAGCTTTCTTT.

This chain uses TRBV4-2 with TRBJ2-5; weak D call: TRBD1 (6 bases). There are 17 residues in the CDR3. V dropped 0 bases and J dropped 2 bases, with 16 bases sitting between them. Germline V gives CDR1 LGHNA, CDR2 YNFKEQ. The CDR3 reads CASSQDLRDTWQETQYF. CDR3 nucleotide sequence: TGTGCCAGCAGCCAAGATCTACGGGACACCTGGCAAGAGACCCAGTACTTC.

The rearrangement joins TRBV12-3 or TRBV12-4 to TRBJ2-7; D possibly matches TRBD1 or TRBD2 (5 bases each). The CDR3 is made up of 15 amino acids. V lost 7 bases to trimming and J lost 0 bases, with 16 bases between them. The DNA for the CDR3 is TGTGCCAGCACTCCCGACGGGGCGAGCTCCTACGAGCAGTACTTC. Translating gives CASTPDGASSYEQYF.

This chain uses TRBV20-1 with TRBJ1-5, with D possibly being TRBD1 (5 bases). The CDR3 length is 13 residues. Germline CDR1 DFQATT, CDR2 SNEGSKA (reference sequence). V was clipped by 6 bases and J by 7 bases, with 16 bases between them. In DNA form, the CDR3 reads TGCAGTGCCCGATTCCGGGGCGGGCAGCCCCAGCATTTT. Amino acids: CSARFRGGQPQHF.

This clonotype was seen more than once but under ten times. This chain joins TRBV29-1 and TRBJ2-5; 9 positions agree with TRBD2. With V trimmed by 7 bases and J by 1 base, 4 bases remained unmatched. This CDR3 is 13 amino acids long. CDR1 is SQVTM and CDR2 is ANQGSEA in the germline V gene. The CDR3 here is CSAAGGLQETQYF. The CDR3 DNA follows: TGCAGCGCAGCGGGGGGCCTCCAAGAGACCCAGTACTTC.

A word on this clonotype: A read error is possible here, since a much larger clone lies one base away. The chain has TRBV4-2 and TRBJ1-4; tentatively, D is TRBD1 (6 bases). Germline CDR1 is LGHNA and CDR2 is YNFKEQ. V gave up 4 bases and J gave up 8 bases, with 14 bases separating them. The CDR3 runs to 14 residues. The CDR3 bases are TGTGCCAGCAGCCCTGCCGGAGGGGGGGAAAAACTGTTTTTT. It is translated as CASSPAGGGEKLFF.

The genes are TRBV4-1 and TRBJ2-6; no clear D. The V gene lost 2 bases and the J gene lost 0 bases, with 11 bases spanning the gap. The CDR3 runs to 17 residues. From germline, CDR1 is MGHRA and CDR2 YSYEKL. CDR3 in DNA: TGCGCCAGCAGCCAATATTATTCAGTCTCTGGGGCCAACGTCCTGACTTTC. It specifies CASSQYYSVSGANVLTF.

This clonotype was seen only a few times. The chain employs TRBV27 and TRBJ1-2; 8 nucleotides align to TRBD1. The CDR3 has 14 residues. CDR1 is MNHEY and CDR2 is SMNVEV in the germline V gene (reference sequence). Trimming removed 6 bases from V and 4 bases from J; junction bases left unmatched: 7. CDR3 residues: CASRPGGASYGYTF. Here the CDR3 DNA reads TGTGCCAGCAGACCAGGGGGCGCCTCCTATGGCTACACCTTC.

This clonotype was seen more than once but under ten times. The V and J genes are TRBV29-1 and TRBJ1-2; no clear D gene. Trimming stripped 7 bases from V and 1 base from J, with 13 bases between. CDR1 SQVTM and CDR2 ANQGSEA come from the germline V gene. The CDR3 runs to 13 residues. The CDR3 DNA sequence: TGCAGCGCACCTCGGGAGTATAACTATGGCTACACCTTC. It codes for CSAPREYNYGYTF.

The chain employs TRBV20-1 and TRBJ2-3; D possibly corresponds to TRBD1 (6 bases). This CDR3 contains 15 residues. Germline-derived CDR1 and CDR2 are DFQATT and SNEGSKA (reference sequence). Trimming shortened V by 5 bases and J by 4 bases, and 19 bases separated the two germline ends. The CDR3 reads CSAHIARGLADTQYF. As DNA, the CDR3 is TGCAGTGCTCACATCGCCAGGGGATTGGCAGATACGCAGTATTTT.

Ten or more counts support this clonotype. This rearrangement joins TRBV6-5 to TRBJ1-1; TRBD1 might be the D (5 bases). V was pared by 2 bases and J by 1 base, with 5 bases between. Looked up from germline, CDR1 is MNHEY and CDR2 is SVGAGI. This CDR3 contains 13 residues. The chain's CDR3 is CASSYTGNTEAFF. The CDR3 region has the DNA TGTGCCAGCAGTTACACAGGGAACACTGAAGCTTTCTTT.

The chain recombines TRBV15 with TRBJ1-5; no firm D call. V lost 8 bases and J 1 base, leaving 15 bases between the germline ends. The germline gives CDR1 LNHNV, CDR2 YYDKDF (reference sequence). CDR3 length equals 15 residues. The CDR3 region is CATDSKGLSNQPQHF. The CDR3 region has the DNA TGTGCCACCGATAGCAAGGGTTTGAGCAATCAGCCCCAGCATTTT.

The rearrangement joins TRBV12-3 or TRBV12-4 to TRBJ2-2, with 10 positions matching TRBD2. J lost 5 bases, V lost 10 bases, and 7 bases had no gene match. The CDR3 has 14 amino acids. The CDR3 here is CATQRGGETGELFF. The CDR3 bases are TGTGCCACCCAGCGGGGGGGAGAAACCGGGGAGCTGTTTTTT.

This clonotype showed up just a few times. This chain links TRBV6-1 with TRBJ2-7, with D uncertain. CDR1 and CDR2 from the germline V gene are MNHNS and SASEGT. Trimming took off 6 bases at V and 0 bases at J, with 15 bases between the two ends. There are 15 residues in the CDR3. The CDR3 here is CASRRGTQSSYEQYF. CDR3 DNA sequence: TGTGCCAGCAGGCGAGGTACACAGAGCTCCTACGAGCAGTACTTC.